The 3 T cell receptor beta chains listed next were all sequenced from one sample in a study of cytomegalovirus exposure and HLA in healthy donors. Both 60 Vbeta primers and 13 Jbeta primers went into the PCR. Libraries were prepared by immunoSEQ multiplex PCR; TCRdb keeps only in-frame clonotypes and omits some of them. The profile covers over 40,000 clones, with roughly four fifths appearing a single time and approximately 2.5% taken by the ten largest. The sequenced sample was PBMCs. All receptors derive from a woman in her 40s in good health and CMV-seropositive.

This rearrangement joins TRBV10-1 to TRBJ1-6; D not resolved. The CDR3 loop spans 10 amino acids. V lost 8 bases and J lost 14, with 10 bases in between. CDR1 and CDR2 from the germline V gene are WNHNN and SYGVQD (reference sequence). The CDR3 loop reads CASLSSALHF. The CDR3 DNA is TGCGCCAGCCTTTCTTCGGCCCTCCACTTT.

The chain employs TRBV29-1 and TRBJ1-1; TRBD1 matches 9 bases. V shed 6 bases, J shed 4 bases, and the junction held 6 bases outside the gene matches. The length of the CDR3 is 13 residues. The V gene's germline CDR1 is SQVTM and CDR2 ANQGSEA. CDR3 sequence reads: CSVGQGGGTEAFF. The CDR3, as DNA: TGCAGCGTGGGACAGGGTGGAGGCACTGAAGCTTTCTTT.

V gene TRBV6-5 combines with J gene TRBJ2-7, with TRBD1 identical over 9 bases. Trimming took 4 bases from V and 2 from J; bases not matched to a gene: 3. This CDR3 comprises 14 residues. Germline CDR1 reads MNHEY; CDR2 reads SVGAGI. The chain's CDR3 is CASSSTGGPYEQYF. CDR3 in DNA: TGTGCCAGCAGTTCGACAGGGGGACCCTACGAGCAGTACTTC.